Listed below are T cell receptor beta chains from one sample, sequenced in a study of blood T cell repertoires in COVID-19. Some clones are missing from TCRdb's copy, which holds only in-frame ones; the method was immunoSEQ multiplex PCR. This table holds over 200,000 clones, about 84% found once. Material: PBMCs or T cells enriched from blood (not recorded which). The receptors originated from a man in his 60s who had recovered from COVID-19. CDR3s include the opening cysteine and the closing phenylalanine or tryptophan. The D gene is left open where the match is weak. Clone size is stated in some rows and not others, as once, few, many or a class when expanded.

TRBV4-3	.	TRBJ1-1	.	CASSQDPGRYEAFF	TGCGCCAGCAGCCAAGATCCAGGCCGGTATGAAGCTTTCTTT
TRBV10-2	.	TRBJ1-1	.	CASMRSSTEAFF	TGCGCCAGCATGAGGTCGAGCACTGAAGCTTTCTTT
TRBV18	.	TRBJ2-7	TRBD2	CASSPTGTSNEQYF	TGTGCCAGCTCACCTACCGGGACTAGTAACGAGCAGTACTTC
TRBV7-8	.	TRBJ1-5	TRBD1	CASSPRGGTGDASNQPQHF	TGTGCCAGCAGCCCACGCGGTGGGACAGGGGATGCTAGCAATCAGCCCCAGCATTTT
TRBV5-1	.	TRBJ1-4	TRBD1	CASSAGQGAREGEKLFF	TGCGCCAGCAGCGCGGGACAGGGGGCGAGAGAAGGTGAAAAACTGTTTTTT
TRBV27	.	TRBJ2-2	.	CASSDWGRGTGELFF	TGTGCCAGCAGTGATTGGGGCAGGGGCACCGGGGAGCTGTTTTTT
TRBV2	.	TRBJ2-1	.	CASRPGKAYNEQFF	TGTGCCAGCCGGCCAGGGAAGGCGTACAATGAGCAGTTCTTC
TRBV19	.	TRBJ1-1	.	CASSIGLMNTEAFF	TGTGCCAGTAGCATTGGACTGATGAACACTGAAGCTTTCTTT
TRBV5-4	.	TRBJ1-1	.	CASSLGSGSGTEAFF	TGTGCCAGCAGCTTGGGAAGCGGCAGTGGCACTGAAGCTTTCTTT
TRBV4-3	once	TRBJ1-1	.	CASSQDWVPGHLSAEAFF	TGCGCCAGCAGCCAAGATTGGGTTCCGGGACATCTTTCCGCTGAAGCTTTCTTT
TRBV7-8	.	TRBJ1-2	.	CASRFNDRSGYTF	TGTGCCAGCAGATTCAACGACAGATCTGGCTACACCTTC
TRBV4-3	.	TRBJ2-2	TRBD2	CASSRSSGGANTGELFF	TGCGCCAGCAGCAGATCTAGCGGGGGCGCTAACACCGGGGAGCTGTTTTTT
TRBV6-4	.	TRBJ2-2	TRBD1	CASSADRANTGELFF	TGTGCCAGCAGTGCGGACAGGGCGAACACCGGGGAGCTGTTTTTT
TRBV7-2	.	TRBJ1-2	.	CASSSTVTTPYGYTF	TGTGCCAGCAGCTCGACAGTCACCACACCCTATGGCTACACCTTC
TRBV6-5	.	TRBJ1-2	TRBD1	CASSYWNDRGNYGYTF	TGTGCCAGCAGTTACTGGAACGACAGGGGGAACTATGGCTACACCTTC
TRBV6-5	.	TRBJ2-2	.	CASSYLQYTGELFF	TGTGCCAGCAGTTACCTACAGTACACCGGGGAGCTGTTTTTT
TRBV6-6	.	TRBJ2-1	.	CASSSRDSLYNEQFF	TGTGCCAGCAGTTCCCGGGACTCCCTTTACAATGAGCAGTTCTTC
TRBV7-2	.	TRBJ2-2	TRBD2	CASSKTSGATNTGELFF	TGTGCCAGCAGCAAAACTAGCGGGGCAACGAACACCGGGGAGCTGTTTTTT
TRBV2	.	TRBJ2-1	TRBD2	CASRPKLAGVTYNEQFF	TGTGCCAGCAGACCGAAGCTAGCGGGGGTGACCTACAATGAGCAGTTCTTC
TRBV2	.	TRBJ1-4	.	CASSEAAGARSEKLFF	TGTGCCAGCAGTGAAGCGGCGGGGGCGCGAAGTGAAAAACTGTTTTTT
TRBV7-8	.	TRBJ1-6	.	CASSSLGNPISPLHF	TGTGCCAGCAGCTCCCTCGGGAACCCCATTTCACCCCTCCACTTT
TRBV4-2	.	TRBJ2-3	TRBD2	CASSQDRAGVTITDTQYF	TGTGCCAGCAGCCAAGATAGGGCGGGGGTCACAATCACAGATACGCAGTATTTT
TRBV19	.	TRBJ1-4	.	CASSNVIATNEKLFF	TGTGCCAGTAGTAACGTTATAGCAACTAATGAAAAACTGTTTTTT
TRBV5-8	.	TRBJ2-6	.	CASSLVRGANVLTF	TGTGCCAGCAGCTTGGTCCGTGGGGCCAACGTCCTGACTTTC
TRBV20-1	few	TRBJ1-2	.	CSASREEGYGYTF	TGCAGTGCTAGTAGGGAGGAAGGGTATGGCTACACCTTC
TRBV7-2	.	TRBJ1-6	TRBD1	CASSLGLHTGGGYNSPLHF	TGTGCCAGCAGCTTAGGCCTCCACACAGGGGGCGGGTATAATTCACCCCTCCACTTT
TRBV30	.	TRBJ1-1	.	CAWSLPGALNPFF	TGTGCCTGGAGCCTTCCGGGAGCCTTAAACCCTTTCTTT
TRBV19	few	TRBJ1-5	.	CASIGRDNQPQHF	TGTGCCAGTATTGGGCGGGACAATCAGCCCCAGCATTTT
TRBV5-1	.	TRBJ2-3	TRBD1	CASSFTGGAADTQYF	TGCGCCAGCAGCTTTACAGGGGGCGCGGCAGATACGCAGTATTTT
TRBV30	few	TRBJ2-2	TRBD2	CAWRAGEVTGELFF	TGTGCCTGGAGAGCGGGGGAGGTAACCGGGGAGCTGTTTTTT
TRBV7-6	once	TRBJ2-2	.	CASSFLLDGTELFF	TGTGCCAGCAGCTTCCTCCTCGATGGGACAGAGCTGTTTTTT
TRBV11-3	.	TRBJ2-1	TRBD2	CASSSPRGGGRRGSYNEQFF	TGTGCCAGCAGCTCCCCGCGTGGGGGGGGTCGGCGAGGGTCCTACAATGAGCAGTTCTTC
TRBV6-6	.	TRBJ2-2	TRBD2	CASSFGLAGGPGELFF	TGTGCCAGCAGTTTTGGACTAGCGGGGGGGCCCGGGGAGCTGTTTTTT
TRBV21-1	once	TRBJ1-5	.	CATLKGQPQHF	TGTGCCACTCTAAAGGGGCAGCCCCAGCATTTT
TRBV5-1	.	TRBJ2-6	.	CASSYRQSGSSGANVLTF	TGCGCCAGCAGCTACCGTCAGTCGGGGTCCTCTGGGGCCAACGTCCTGACTTTC
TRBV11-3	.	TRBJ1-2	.	CASSPETGYGYTF	TGTGCCAGCAGCCCGGAGACAGGCTATGGCTACACCTTC
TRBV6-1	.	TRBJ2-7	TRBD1	CASSEDMGGQGSHRRYEQYF	TGTGCCAGCAGTGAAGACATGGGGGGACAGGGCTCCCACCGACGCTACGAGCAGTACTTC
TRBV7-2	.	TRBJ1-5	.	CASSSQVDQPQHF	TGTGCCAGCAGCTCACAGGTGGATCAGCCCCAGCATTTT
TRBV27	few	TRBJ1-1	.	CASSLYGNTEAFF	TGTGCCAGCAGTTTATACGGGAACACTGAAGCTTTCTTT
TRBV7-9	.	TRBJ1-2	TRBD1	CASSNRDRTNYGYTF	TGTGCCAGCAGCAACCGGGACAGGACTAACTATGGCTACACCTTC
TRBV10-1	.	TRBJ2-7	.	CASSSAGESNEQYF	TGCGCCAGCAGTTCGGCAGGGGAATCGAACGAGCAGTACTTC
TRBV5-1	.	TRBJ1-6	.	CASSLGQGHSPLHF	TGCGCCAGCAGCTTAGGCCAGGGGCATTCACCCCTCCACTTT
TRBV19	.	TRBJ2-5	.	CASSIGKQGEQYF	TGTGCCAGTAGTATAGGTAAACAGGGAGAGCAGTACTTC
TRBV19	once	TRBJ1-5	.	CASSIAHRDQPQHF	TGTGCCAGTAGTATAGCCCACAGGGATCAGCCCCAGCATTTT